The clone carrying this T cell receptor beta chain was seen a handful of times. Antigen unknown. This specimen comes from a study of T cells in Graves' hyperthyroidism and ophthalmopathy. Study results and caveats: Stable hyperthyroidism was told apart from ophthalmopathy by a model built on 13 V-J features.

The CDR3 length is 13 residues. V was shortened by 8 bases and J by 7 bases, with 12 bases between the two germline ends. The V gene's germline CDR1 is MNHNS and CDR2 SASEGT. Every diagnosis used clinical symptoms, serum thyroxine and TRAb, thyroid ultrasound and orbital computed tomography. Amplification of TCR beta CDR3 regions used RNA as the template. Carried out on the TCR CDR3, a first-round RT-PCR used the HTBI primer set. TCRdb itself ran the multiplex PCR reads through MiXCR, one entry per CDR3 protein. The table has 490,000 or so distinct CDR3 sequences, 15% to 20% seen once. The sample was blood. This chain connects TRBV6-1 to TRBJ1-6, with D possibly TRBD1 on 5 matching bases. This clonotype was sampled from a man aged 35-49 years with Graves' ophthalmopathy. CDR3 coding DNA: TGTGCCAGCGCCGGGACGCAAAATTCACCCCTCCACTTT. It is translated as CASAGTQNSPLHF.